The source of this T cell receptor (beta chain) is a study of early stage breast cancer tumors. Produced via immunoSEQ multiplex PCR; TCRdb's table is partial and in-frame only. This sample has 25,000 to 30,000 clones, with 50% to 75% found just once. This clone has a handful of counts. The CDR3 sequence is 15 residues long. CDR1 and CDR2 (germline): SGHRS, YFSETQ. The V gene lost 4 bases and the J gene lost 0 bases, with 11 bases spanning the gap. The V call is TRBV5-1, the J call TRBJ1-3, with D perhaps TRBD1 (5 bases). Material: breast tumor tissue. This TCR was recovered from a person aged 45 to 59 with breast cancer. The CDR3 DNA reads TGCGCCAGCAGCACCGGAGGGACCTCTGGAAACACCATATATTTT. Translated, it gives CASSTGGTSGNTIYF.